This T cell receptor beta chain was sequenced during a study of control samples from healthy donors and cancer patients. CDR3 length: 15 amino acids. Germline V lookup: CDR1 LGHNA, CDR2 YNFKEQ. Trimming took 5 bases from V and 3 from J, leaving 16 bases between them. Sequencing was performed with immunoSEQ multiplex PCR; in TCRdb, only in-frame clones are kept and a portion is missing. The top ten hold roughly 5.5% of the sample, which has under 75,000 clones, 65% to 90% seen once. Material for sequencing was blood. This rearrangement joins TRBV4-2 to TRBJ1-1; possibly TRBD1 for D (5 bases). The origin of this receptor is a man aged 35 to 55 in good health. The CDR3 bases are TGTGCCAGCAGCGGGGGGAAGCGAGGGGACACTGAAGCTTTCTTT. Translated: CASSGGKRGDTEAFF.